This T cell receptor (beta chain) was sequenced during a study of T cells in Graves' hyperthyroidism and ophthalmopathy. PBMCs came from around 9.7 ml fresh peripheral blood. Unmatched junction bases numbered 10, after V lost 5 bases and J lost 4 bases. The CDR3 runs 17 residues. Germline values: CDR1 MNHNS, CDR2 SASEGT. Amplification of TCR beta CDR3 regions was performed using RNA transcripts as template. HTBI primers were the set used in a first-round RT-PCR of the TCR CDR3. Using its own MiXCR run on the multiplex PCR reads, TCRdb lists one record per CDR3 protein. Found here are around 350,000 distinct CDR3 sequences, approximately 25% of them singletons; the top ten hold 70% to 75%.

The rearrangement uses TRBV6-1 and TRBJ2-1; 11 bases map to TRBD2. Material: blood. This receptor was identified in a man over 45 with Graves' hyperthyroidism. As DNA, the CDR3 is TGTGCCAGCAGTCAGGCTAGCGGGAGGAGGGGTTACAATGAGCAGTTCTTC. This gives the protein CASSQASGRRGYNEQFF.